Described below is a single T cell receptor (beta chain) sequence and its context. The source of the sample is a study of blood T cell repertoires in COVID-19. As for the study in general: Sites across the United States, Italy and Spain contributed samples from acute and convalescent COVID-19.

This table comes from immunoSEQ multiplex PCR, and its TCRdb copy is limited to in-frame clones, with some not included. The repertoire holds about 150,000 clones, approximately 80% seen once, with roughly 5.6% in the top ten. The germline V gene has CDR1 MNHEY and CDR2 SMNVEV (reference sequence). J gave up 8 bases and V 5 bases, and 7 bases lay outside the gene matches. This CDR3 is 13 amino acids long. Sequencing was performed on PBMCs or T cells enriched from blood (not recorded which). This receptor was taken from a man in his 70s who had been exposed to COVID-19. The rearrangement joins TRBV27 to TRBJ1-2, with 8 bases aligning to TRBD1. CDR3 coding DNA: TGTGCCAGCAGTCAAGACGACAGGGGAGGCTACACCTTC. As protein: CASSQDDRGGYTF.